A selection of T cell receptor beta chains follows, all from one sample in a study of blood T cell repertoires in COVID-19. Method: immunoSEQ multiplex PCR; TCRdb's copy keeps in-frame clones and lacks some. The repertoire holds over 120,000 clones, over 75% seen once, with 44% in the top ten. The sequencing input was peripheral blood. These receptors all come from a human donor in a cohort sampled during active COVID-19. Each CDR3 is given with its conserved first and last residue. Each record gives: V gene, J gene, clone size, D gene, CDR3 DNA, CDR3 protein. D genes are given only for firm matches. Not every row has a clone size; where given, it reads once, few, many or a size class.

TRBV11-3	TRBJ2-1	-	-	TGTGCCAGCAGCTTCCAGGGACAAATAGGGAATGAGCAGTTCTTC	CASSFQGQIGNEQFF
TRBV25-1	TRBJ2-6	-	-	TGTGCCAGCAGAGGGGCCATCTCTGGGGCCAACGTCCTGACTTTC	CASRGAISGANVLTF
TRBV7-6	TRBJ2-2	-	-	TGTGCCAGCAGTGCCAGGGGGGACCTCGGAAACGGGGAGCTGTTTTTT	CASSARGDLGNGELFF
TRBV7-3	TRBJ1-4	many	TRBD1	TGTGCCAGCAGCCCTCAAAGACAGGGGGTTGAGGAAAAACTGTTTTTT	CASSPQRQGVEEKLFF
TRBV16	TRBJ1-6	-	-	TGTGCCAGCAGCGGGGCGACAGGAAATTCACCCCTCCACTTT	CASSGATGNSPLHF
TRBV7-2	TRBJ2-2	-	-	TGTGCCAGCAGAAGCTCTGTGAACACCGGGGAGCTGTTTTTT	CASRSSVNTGELFF
TRBV29-1	TRBJ2-5	-	-	TGCAGCGTTGAGTCGCGAGTGGTCCAGTACTTC	CSVESRVVQYF
TRBV2	TRBJ2-2	few	-	TGTGCCAGCAGAGAGGGAGGCACCGGGGAGCTGTTTTTT	CASREGGTGELFF
TRBV18	TRBJ2-7	-	-	TGTGCCAGCTCATCCCCTACCGAGCAGTACTTC	CASSSPTEQYF
TRBV3-1/TRBV3-2	TRBJ1-6	-	TRBD1	TGTGCCAGCAGCCGGACAGGGGAATCTAATTCACCCCTCCACTTT	CASSRTGESNSPLHF
TRBV11-3	TRBJ1-2	-	-	TGTGCCAGCAGTTTGGACAGCTCTTATGGCTACACCTTC	CASSLDSSYGYTF
TRBV19	TRBJ1-2	-	-	TGTGCCAGTAGTATAGTTCAGGGAGGGCGAAGTTATGGCTACACCTTC	CASSIVQGGRSYGYTF
TRBV27	TRBJ1-5	-	-	TGTGCCAGCAGTTTATTTCGGGGAAGCAATCAGCCCCAGCATTTT	CASSLFRGSNQPQHF
TRBV12-3/TRBV12-4	TRBJ1-2	-	-	TGTGCCAGCAGAACCAATCTCCAGGCCGGCTACACCTTC	CASRTNLQAGYTF
TRBV6-2/TRBV6-3	TRBJ2-3	once	TRBD1	TGTGCCAGCAGTTGGGGACAGACCGATAGCACAGATACGCAGTATTTT	CASSWGQTDSTDTQYF
TRBV6-2/TRBV6-3	TRBJ1-5	-	-	TGTGCCAGCAGTCCCAGAGGGGGAATCGATCAGCCCCAGCATTTT	CASSPRGGIDQPQHF
TRBV27	TRBJ1-2	-	-	TGTGCCAGCAGCTCGCGGGGTGATTATGGCTACACCTTC	CASSSRGDYGYTF
TRBV5-6	TRBJ1-2	-	-	TGTGCCAGCAGTCTGGACAGATTCTATGGCTACACCTTC	CASSLDRFYGYTF
TRBV18	TRBJ2-3	-	-	TGTGCCAGCTCACCGGGGCGACGAGGAGATACGCAGTATTTT	CASSPGRRGDTQYF
TRBV15	TRBJ2-4	-	TRBD1	TGTGCCACCAGCAGAGATCGACAGGGAATGGGGGATTTTGACATTCAGTACTTC	CATSRDRQGMGDFDIQYF
TRBV7-2	TRBJ1-6	-	TRBD1	TGTGCCAGCAGCCTCCGGGACAGCAATTCACCCCTCCACTTT	CASSLRDSNSPLHF
TRBV30	TRBJ1-2	-	TRBD1	TGTGCCTGGAGTGTGACAGGGGGAGGTGGCTACACCTTC	CAWSVTGGGGYTF
TRBV4-3	TRBJ1-2	-	-	TGCGCCAGCAGCCACGCGATATATTACGGCTACACCTTC	CASSHAIYYGYTF
TRBV3-1/TRBV3-2	TRBJ2-2	-	TRBD2	TGTGCCAGCAGTCGTACTAGCGGGGGGTCGAACACCGGGGAGCTGTTTTTT	CASSRTSGGSNTGELFF
TRBV29-1	TRBJ1-1	-	TRBD1	TGCAGCGCCCGACAGGGGGCAGCTTTCTTT	CSARQGAAFF
TRBV2	TRBJ2-7	-	TRBD1	TGTGCCAGCATTCCCCGGGACAGGAGCTCCTACGAGCAGTACTTC	CASIPRDRSSYEQYF
TRBV5-6	TRBJ2-5	-	TRBD1	TGTGCCAGCAGCCCGGACAGGGTTGGGACCCAGTACTTC	CASSPDRVGTQYF
TRBV10-3	TRBJ1-1	-	TRBD1	TGTGCCATCACCACTGGACAGGGGGACACTGAAGCTTTCTTT	CAITTGQGDTEAFF
TRBV2	TRBJ1-2	-	-	TGTGCCAGCAGCGCGGACAGCCCGAGCTACACCTTC	CASSADSPSYTF
TRBV7-9	TRBJ1-1	-	TRBD1	TGTGCCAGCAGCTTAGACCTTCAGGGGGCGAACACTGAAGCTTTCTTT	CASSLDLQGANTEAFF
TRBV7-2	TRBJ2-7	few	-	TGTGCCAGCAGCTTTAATACCTACGAGCAGTACTTC	CASSFNTYEQYF
TRBV11-2	TRBJ2-1	-	-	TGTGCCAGCAGCTTAGCGGGAGAGGAGCAGTTCTTC	CASSLAGEEQFF
TRBV18	TRBJ1-6	few	TRBD1	TGTGCCAGCTCACAGACAGGGGATAATTCACCCCTCCACTTT	CASSQTGDNSPLHF
TRBV28	TRBJ2-2	-	-	TGTGCCAGCAGTCCTACAGGGAACACCGGGGAGCTGTTTTTT	CASSPTGNTGELFF
TRBV7-2	TRBJ2-3	-	TRBD2	TGTGCCAGCAGCTCCCTAGCGGGAGGTGTGGATACGCAGTATTTT	CASSSLAGGVDTQYF
TRBV6-2/TRBV6-3	TRBJ2-3	-	-	TGTGCCAGCAGTTACTCAGCAGGAGGTACGCAGTATTTT	CASSYSAGGTQYF
TRBV7-3	TRBJ2-5	-	TRBD2	TGTGCCAGCAGCCTCGGACTAGCGGGGGGAGAGACCCAGTACTTC	CASSLGLAGGETQYF
TRBV19	TRBJ1-3	-	-	TGTGCCAGTAGTACTAATAGACAGCGATTTTCTGGAAACACCATATATTTT	CASSTNRQRFSGNTIYF